The entry below describes one T cell receptor (beta chain). Its antigen is unknown. No per-base quality is available; no much larger clone lies one base away. V is trimmed back by 5 bases and J by 0 bases, and the junction contains 5 bases that no gene match accounts for. CDR1 and CDR2 (SGHRS, YFSETQ) derive from the germline V gene. The CDR3 contains 15 residues, cysteine and phenylalanine counted. Only the CDR3 DNA is retained, 45 bases long and in frame from the first base. The immunoSEQ Assay, a bias-controlled multiplex PCR, was used to amplify TCRbeta CDR3 regions from genomic DNA. Per the source publication's procedure: Nucleated cell counts per sample were estimated from amplification of reference gene primers within the assay. To quantify the absolute abundance of each unique TCRbeta CDR3 rearrangement, sequence reads were collapsed and filtered. For each sample, productive Simpson clonality was calculated as the square root of Simpson's diversity index across productive rearrangements. Imported from immuneACCESS, the table was reduced by TCRdb to in-frame sequences with V and J called. These copies leave out some clones; in studies compared against another copy, an unresolved V gene accounts for under half, and the cause of the remainder is not known. The V and J calls and clone size are taken from that table; D and trimming were inferred from the DNA. The sample data list around 340,000 clones, and 80% to 90% of these were observed just once. About 4% of the sample lies in the top ten.

This specimen belongs to a study of blood T cell repertoires in COVID-19 (dated by TCRdb to the early 2020s). Some background on the complete study: The collaborator samples originated in the United States, Italy and Spain and spanned the acute and convalescent phases of COVID-19. The prospective study material was composed of cDNA or gDNA derived from T cells, B-cell-depleted T cells, or PBMCs. Subjects who had been exposed to COVID-19, were actively infected with it, or had recovered from it provided the deeply sampled blood TCRbeta repertoires that made up the dataset. The repertoires were released in a freely available public database meant as a resource for research on the immune response to SARS-CoV-2. Samples were obtained from the ongoing ImmuneRACE study (first 160 participants) and from 1,000 to 1,500 subjects provided by 6 global collaborators. A de-identified subject ID, COVID-19 status, age in years and sex were almost always included in the sample metadata. Where available, HLA class I and class II types were taken from metadata supplied by the sample provider and were not determined by assay-based typing.

Participants in the prospective study were enrolled through a virtual design, were aged about 18 to 100 years, and lived in approximately 25 United States geographic areas. Cohort assignment in the prospective study relied on participant-reported clinical history from a screening survey and a study questionnaire. In the prospective study, whole blood, serum and a nasopharyngeal or oropharyngeal swab were collected from each participant by mobile phlebotomists. Over an approximately 2-month period, participants in the prospective study had the option of providing additional blood draws and questionnaires. Before DNA extraction, prospective study blood samples were shipped either frozen or at room temperature. On the study overall, not on this receptor specifically: The quantity of clinical and demographic metadata differed by source and by participant and was supplied without curation.

The sequence joins TRBV5-1 to TRBJ2-1; 7 bases in the middle match TRBD1. The sequence came from a woman aged 40 to 50 with acute COVID-19. Sequencing was performed on PBMCs or T cells enriched from blood (not recorded which). The CDR3 protein is CASRGTAGSYNEQFF. In nucleotides, the sequence is TGCGCCAGCAGAGGGACAGCCGGCTCCTACAATGAGCAGTTCTTC. When the CDR3 is completed using the reference TRBV5-1 and TRBJ2-1 genes on either side, the full variable domain is KAGVTQTPRYLIKTRGQQVTLSCSPISGHRSVSWYQQTPGQGLQFLFEYFSETQRNKGNFPGRFSGRQFSNSRSEMNVSTLELGDSALYLCASRGTAGSYNEQFFGPGTRLTVL.